Listed below are T cell receptor beta chains from one sample, sequenced in a study of blood T cell repertoires in COVID-19. Here immunoSEQ multiplex PCR was the method, and the copy in TCRdb shows in-frame clones only, minus some. This sample has fewer than 65,000 clones; 83% occur once, and the top ten carry approximately 5.3%. Sequencing input: peripheral blood. The receptor set was obtained from a human donor in a cohort sampled during active COVID-19. Each CDR3 is given with its conserved first and last residue. Fields, in order: J gene, D gene, clone size, V gene, CDR3 protein, CDR3 DNA. D genes are given only for firm matches. The size of a clone is reported for some rows only, either as once, few or many, or as a class for expanded clones.

TRBJ1-2,TRBD1,-,TRBV5-4,CASSLNRGNYGYTF,TGTGCCAGCAGCCTGAACAGGGGAAACTATGGCTACACCTTC
TRBJ2-7,-,few,TRBV5-1,CASSPGTLTYEQYF,TGCGCCAGCAGCCCCGGGACACTTACTTACGAGCAGTACTTC
TRBJ2-5,-,once,TRBV3-1/TRBV3-2,CASSRTPSGAQYF,TGTGCCAGCAGCCGCACCCCCTCCGGGGCCCAGTACTTC
TRBJ1-1,TRBD1,-,TRBV11-2,CASSLEGQVSTEAFF,TGTGCCAGCAGCTTAGAGGGACAGGTGAGCACTGAAGCTTTCTTT
TRBJ2-3,TRBD1,once,TRBV7-3,CASSPTGGMSTDTQYF,TGTGCCAGCAGCCCGACAGGGGGAATGAGCACAGATACGCAGTATTTT
TRBJ2-3,TRBD2,-,TRBV2,CASSDGLAGGYTQYF,TGTGCCAGCAGTGATGGACTAGCGGGGGGTTATACGCAGTATTTT
TRBJ2-4,-,-,TRBV18,CASSKGPAKNIQYF,TGTGCCAGCTCAAAGGGGCCAGCCAAAAACATTCAGTACTTC
TRBJ2-3,TRBD1,-,TRBV19,CASSADRASTDTQYF,TGTGCCAGTAGTGCTGACAGGGCGAGCACAGATACGCAGTATTTT
TRBJ2-3,TRBD2,-,TRBV10-2,CASSESIGGGYSTDTQYF,TGCGCCAGCAGTGAGTCGATTGGCGGGGGGTATAGCACAGATACGCAGTATTTT
TRBJ1-6,TRBD1,-,TRBV28,CASRQGQDNSPLHF,TGTGCCAGCAGACAGGGACAGGATAATTCACCCCTCCACTTT
TRBJ1-1,TRBD1,-,TRBV7-8,CASSLGGQGPTEAFF,TGTGCCAGCAGCTTAGGGGGACAGGGTCCCACTGAAGCTTTCTTT
TRBJ2-4,TRBD1,-,TRBV6-5,CASSRIGTGLDPQYF,TGTGCCAGCAGCCGCATCGGGACAGGGCTGGACCCCCAGTACTTC
TRBJ1-1,-,-,TRBV5-1,CASSLLGVGGEAFF,TGCGCCAGCAGCTTGTTGGGGGTCGGGGGTGAAGCTTTCTTT
TRBJ1-2,TRBD1,few,TRBV7-2,CASSLGQGREANYGYTF,TGTGCCAGCAGTTTGGGACAGGGGAGGGAGGCTAACTATGGCTACACCTTC
TRBJ2-5,TRBD1,-,TRBV29-1,CSVEEMGRDRPYF,TGCAGCGTTGAAGAAATGGGTCGGGACAGACCTTACTTC
TRBJ2-1,TRBD2,-,TRBV3-1/TRBV3-2,CASSQEGGGAWNEQFF,TGTGCCAGCAGCCAAGAAGGCGGGGGGGCCTGGAATGAGCAGTTCTTC
TRBJ1-1,-,-,TRBV24-1,CATRGRTNTEAFF,TGTGCCACCAGGGGGAGGACGAACACTGAAGCTTTCTTT
TRBJ2-2,-,-,TRBV14,CASSSTGLLVGELFF,TGTGCCAGCAGCTCCACGGGACTGTTAGTCGGGGAGCTGTTTTTT